The rows below give T cell receptor beta chains drawn from one sample of a study of shared clonotypes between healthy human individuals. Data came from immunoSEQ multiplex PCR; TCRdb stores just in-frame clones and leaves some out. The table has about 700,000 clones, about 92% seen once. The source material was naive CD8+ T cells sorted from blood. These TCRs come from a man aged 30-40 years in good health. CDR3s leave out the opening cysteine and the closing phenylalanine or tryptophan. A D gene is named only where the DNA matches it firmly.

d_call v_call cdr3_aa
TRBD2 TRBV18 ASSPSLGLAGASYEQY
TRBD2 TRBV5-1 ASRTLSGRAGEQF
NA TRBV5-5 ASTPAPGTLTYEQY
TRBD1 TRBV29-1 SVYRQGSYEQY
NA TRBV9 ASSPRQAIAEAF
NA TRBV14 ASSQVQDYGGIEQF
NA TRBV6-6 ASSYSETQY
NA TRBV7-9 ASSADRRPYEQY
NA TRBV7-9 ASRGGAKNIQY
NA TRBV19 ASRNRDGSSYEQY
NA TRBV7-9 ASSLGLQETQY
NA TRBV7-6 ASSLMAGRVYNEQF
TRBD2 TRBV7-9 ASSSPLAGGQETQY
NA TRBV6-4 ASSDTLGVSGNTIY
TRBD2 TRBV7-8 ASSFLAGEDTQY
NA TRBV7-2 ASADTNSYEQY
NA TRBV28 ASTSSAAGRSYEQY
TRBD2 TRBV4-1 ASSQASGLAQQY
TRBD1 TRBV4-3 ASSQGTGGSEAQY
NA TRBV29-1 SVEDPTGWIDEQF
NA TRBV29-1 SVEDPLVGDEQF
NA TRBV25-1 ASRITGELF
NA TRBV5-6 ASSLVYPTSTDTQY
NA TRBV19 ATTADSMNTEAF
NA TRBV7-2 ASSRSAYEQY
NA TRBV11-2 ASSLDQGGSSYNEQF
TRBD2 TRBV27 ASSFLRENPDTQY
TRBD2 TRBV6-1 ASRQTSGPSDEQY
NA TRBV28 ASSLSRQGGSYNEQF
NA TRBV27 ASSWGSSYEQY
NA TRBV9 ASSVDLGAKNIQY
NA TRBV5-1 ASPGNAY
NA TRBV5-4 ASSSGWGETQY
NA TRBV9 ASSETDNEQF
TRBD2 TRBV2 ASSGTSGRDRLGADTQY
TRBD2 TRBV5-1 ASSLGGATSGSRYNEQF
NA TRBV7-9 ASTTETTGSIEQF
NA TRBV10-2 ASRDAGFSSGNTIY
NA TRBV5-4 ASRPYGDVETQY
TRBD2 TRBV28 ASSLSPLAGTDTQY
TRBD1 TRBV7-9 ASSSKEQGNYNEQF
TRBD1 TRBV25-1 ASSESLGQGVGETQY
TRBD2 TRBV6-5 ASSYSVRESVDTQY
NA TRBV6-6 ASSYAPQGTYEQY
TRBD1 TRBV15 ATSSERQGTGELF
NA TRBV6-5 ASSYGAGYNEQF
TRBD2 TRBV7-2 ASSPLPGLPQETQY
TRBD1 TRBV7-9 ASREPRDRGGNEQF
NA TRBV10-3 AISEMSYNEQF
TRBD2 TRBV7-8 ASSLTSRTSGRSVLSTDTQY
NA TRBV4-1 ASSQDYNSVGYEQY
NA TRBV15 ATSGEDRILDNEQF
TRBD2 TRBV5-1 ASSRGGLKSSYNEQF
NA TRBV27 ASSFSTLVSGELF
NA TRBV4-1 ASSQELNRGTDTQY